The 7 T cell receptor beta chains below were found in one sample sequenced in a study of cytomegalovirus exposure and HLA in healthy donors (dated by TCRdb to about 2017). Receptor amplification or capture employed the immunoSEQ multiplex PCR assay. For the multiplex PCR, a mixture combining 60 forward primers for TCR Vbeta segments and 13 reverse primers for TCR Jbeta segments was used. As stored in TCRdb, this immuneACCESS dataset retains in-frame rearrangements with V and J assigned. A fraction of the clones does not appear; measured against another copy, unresolved V genes explain less than half of the discrepancy, and the remainder lacks a known reason. This sample gives about 180,000 clones in total; roughly 79% of them show up just once. The top ten clones comprise 2.9% of the sample. Sequencing was carried out using PBMCs. All receptors come from a male donor in good health and CMV-seronegative.

The chain joins TRBV11-2 to TRBJ2-3; D may be TRBD1 (5 bases). From germline, CDR1 is SGHAT and CDR2 FQNNGV. V lost 0 bases to trimming and J lost 2 bases, with 9 bases between them. This CDR3 has 15 residues. The CDR3 is CASSLELTATDTQYF. CDR3 nucleotide sequence: TGTGCCAGCAGCTTAGAATTGACAGCCACAGATACGCAGTATTTT.

The CDR3 loop is CASSVVSSTDTQYF. The CDR3 nucleotides read TGTGCCAGCAGCGTTGTTTCGTCCACAGATACGCAGTATTTT. The chain employs TRBV9 and TRBJ2-3; D is undetermined. Germline values: CDR1 SGDLS, CDR2 YYNGEE. The CDR3 loop spans 14 amino acids. Deletions cut 2 bases from V and 2 bases from J, with 9 bases between.

This chain links TRBV18 with TRBJ1-2; D is undetermined. Trimming left V 2 bases short and J 14 bases short, with 15 bases between. This CDR3 spans 12 amino acids. Germline V lookup: CDR1 KGHSH, CDR2 LQKENI. CDR3 DNA: TGTGCCAGCTCACCAGACCGAGAGGTGTGGACCTTC. Its protein product is CASSPDREVWTF.

The V gene is TRBV30, the J gene TRBJ1-1; D is unresolved. There are 13 residues in the CDR3. V was shortened by 8 bases and J by 1 base, with 14 bases between the two germline ends. Germline assignment: CDR1 GTSNPN and CDR2 SVGIG (reference sequence). The CDR3: CAGLLRGNTEAFF. In DNA, the CDR3 is TGTGCCGGCCTCCTCCGAGGGAACACTGAAGCTTTCTTT.

The J gene is TRBJ1-1, the V gene TRBV5-1; D gene unclear. The V end was cut by 3 bases, the J end by 6 bases, with 15 bases between. Per the germline V gene, CDR1 is SGHRS and CDR2 is YFSETQ. The CDR3 loop spans 14 amino acids. The CDR3 DNA reads as TGCGCCAGCAGCTCGGCCCCTGGCAGCGCTGAAGCTTTCTTT. Encoded protein: CASSSAPGSAEAFF. Variable domain in full (rest from reference TRBV5-1 and TRBJ1-1): KAGVTQTPRYLIKTRGQQVTLSCSPISGHRSVSWYQQTPGQGLQFLFEYFSETQRNKGNFPGRFSGRQFSNSRSEMNVSTLELGDSALYLCASSSAPGSAEAFFGQGTRLTVV.

This clone was counted between two and nine times. The V gene is TRBV5-4, the J gene TRBJ1-2, with a weak D call TRBD1 (6 bases). Per the germline V gene, CDR1 is SGHNT and CDR2 is YYREEE (reference sequence). The CDR3 length is 15 residues. V gave up 4 bases and J gave up 7 bases, with 20 bases separating them. The CDR3 coding sequence is TGTGCCAGCAGCGCGGCCGGGTCGCCCAGGGGTGGCTACACCTTC. Its protein product is CASSAAGSPRGGYTF.

The chain is built from TRBV27 and TRBJ2-3; 14 nucleotides agree with TRBD2. The CDR3 has 16 amino acids. J was trimmed by 6 bases and V by 4 bases; bases with no gene match: 6. CDR1 and CDR2 from the germline V gene are MNHEY and SMNVEV (reference sequence). CDR3 loop: CASSSGTSGGWDTQYF. CDR3 sequence (DNA): TGTGCCAGCAGTTCGGGGACTAGCGGGGGATGGGATACGCAGTATTTT.